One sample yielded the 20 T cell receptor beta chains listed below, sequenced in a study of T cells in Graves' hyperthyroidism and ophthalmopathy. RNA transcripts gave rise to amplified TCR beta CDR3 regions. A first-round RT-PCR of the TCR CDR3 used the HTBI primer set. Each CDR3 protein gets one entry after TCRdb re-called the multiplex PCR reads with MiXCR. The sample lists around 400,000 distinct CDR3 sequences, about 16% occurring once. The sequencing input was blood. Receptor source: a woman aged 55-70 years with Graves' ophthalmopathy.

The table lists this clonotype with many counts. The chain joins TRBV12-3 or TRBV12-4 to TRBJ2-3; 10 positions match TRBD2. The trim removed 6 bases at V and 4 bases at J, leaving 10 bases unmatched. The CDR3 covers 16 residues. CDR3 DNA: TGTGCCAGCAGCCAAGGACTAGCGGAGGGGGCAGATACGCAGTATTTT. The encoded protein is CASSQGLAEGADTQYF.

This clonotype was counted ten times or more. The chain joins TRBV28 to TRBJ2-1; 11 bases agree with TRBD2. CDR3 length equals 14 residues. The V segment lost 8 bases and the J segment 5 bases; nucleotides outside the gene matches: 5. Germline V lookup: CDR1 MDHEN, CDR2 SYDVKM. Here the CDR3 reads CASQTSGTHNEQFF. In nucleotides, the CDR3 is TGTGCCAGCCAGACTAGCGGGACCCACAATGAGCAGTTCTTC.

The CDR3: CSASGGSNQPQHF. In DNA, the CDR3 is TGCAGTGCTAGTGGGGGCAGCAATCAGCCCCAGCATTTT. V and J are TRBV20-1 and TRBJ1-5, with D perhaps TRBD1 (6 bases). The CDR3 spans 13 residues. V lost 3 bases to trimming and J lost 1 base, with 7 bases between them. CDR1 and CDR2 (germline): DFQATT, SNEGSKA (reference sequence).

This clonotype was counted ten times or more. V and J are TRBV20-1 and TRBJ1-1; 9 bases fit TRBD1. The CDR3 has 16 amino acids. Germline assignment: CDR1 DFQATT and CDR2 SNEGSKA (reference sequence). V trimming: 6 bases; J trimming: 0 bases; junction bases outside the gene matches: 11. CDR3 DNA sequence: TGCAGTGCGTGGGACAGGGTGAGGGGAGTGAACACTGAAGCTTTCTTT. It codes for CSAWDRVRGVNTEAFF.

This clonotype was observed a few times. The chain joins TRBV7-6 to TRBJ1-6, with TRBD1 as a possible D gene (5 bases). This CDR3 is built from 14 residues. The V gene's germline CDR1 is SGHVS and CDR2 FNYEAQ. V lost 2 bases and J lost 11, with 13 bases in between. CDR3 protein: CASSLPDRDAPLHF. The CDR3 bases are TGTGCCAGCAGCTTACCTGACCGGGACGCACCCCTCCACTTT.

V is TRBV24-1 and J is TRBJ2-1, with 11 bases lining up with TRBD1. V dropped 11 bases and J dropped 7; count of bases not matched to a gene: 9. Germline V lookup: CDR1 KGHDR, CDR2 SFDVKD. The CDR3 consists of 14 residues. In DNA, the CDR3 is TGTGCCAGCGGACAGGGGGCGAGGCAGAATGAGCAGTTCTTC. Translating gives CASGQGARQNEQFF.

In DNA, the CDR3 is TGCAGTGCTGCCAGCGGGTTAACCTACGAGCAGTACTTC. This sequence encodes CSAASGLTYEQYF. The chain joins TRBV20-1 to TRBJ2-7; possibly TRBD2 for D (6 bases). CDR1 is DFQATT and CDR2 is SNEGSKA in the germline V gene (reference sequence). CDR3 length: 13 amino acids. V dropped 5 bases and J dropped 2 bases, with 13 bases sitting between them.

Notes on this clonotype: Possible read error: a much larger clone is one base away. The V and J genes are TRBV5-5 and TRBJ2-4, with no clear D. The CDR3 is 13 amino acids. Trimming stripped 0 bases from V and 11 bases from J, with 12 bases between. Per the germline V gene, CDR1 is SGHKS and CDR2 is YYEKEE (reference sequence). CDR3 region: CASSLVELGVQYF. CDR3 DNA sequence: TGTGCCAGCAGCTTGGTAGAGCTGGGCGTTCAGTACTTC.

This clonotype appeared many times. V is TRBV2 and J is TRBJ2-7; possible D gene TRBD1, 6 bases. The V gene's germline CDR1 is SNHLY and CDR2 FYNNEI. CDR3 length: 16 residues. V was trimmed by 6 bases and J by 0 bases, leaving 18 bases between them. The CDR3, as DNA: TGTGCCAGCAGGCCCAACTGGGGCAGGGGCTCCTACGAGCAGTACTTC. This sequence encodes CASRPNWGRGSYEQYF.

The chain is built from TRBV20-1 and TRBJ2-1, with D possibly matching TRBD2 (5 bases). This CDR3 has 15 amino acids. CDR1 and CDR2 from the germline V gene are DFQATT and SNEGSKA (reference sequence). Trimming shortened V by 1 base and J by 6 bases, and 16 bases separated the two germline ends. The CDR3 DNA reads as TGCAGTGCTAGAGTCTCGGACTTAATTATCAATGAGCAGTTCTTC. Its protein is CSARVSDLIINEQFF.

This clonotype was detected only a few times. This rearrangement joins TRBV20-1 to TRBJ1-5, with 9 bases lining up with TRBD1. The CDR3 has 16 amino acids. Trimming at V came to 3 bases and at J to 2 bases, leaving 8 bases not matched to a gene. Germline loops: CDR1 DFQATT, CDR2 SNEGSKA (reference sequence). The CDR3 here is CSASRDREVRNQPQHF. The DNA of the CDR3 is TGCAGTGCTAGTCGGGACAGGGAAGTTCGCAATCAGCCCCAGCATTTT.

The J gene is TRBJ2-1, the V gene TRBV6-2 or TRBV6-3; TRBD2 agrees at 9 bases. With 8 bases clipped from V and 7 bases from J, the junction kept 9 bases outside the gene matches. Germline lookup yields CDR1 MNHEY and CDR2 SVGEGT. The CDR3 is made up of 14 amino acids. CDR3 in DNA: TGTGCCAGCCATTTTAGCGGGGGCCGGAATGAGCAGTTCTTC. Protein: CASHFSGGRNEQFF.

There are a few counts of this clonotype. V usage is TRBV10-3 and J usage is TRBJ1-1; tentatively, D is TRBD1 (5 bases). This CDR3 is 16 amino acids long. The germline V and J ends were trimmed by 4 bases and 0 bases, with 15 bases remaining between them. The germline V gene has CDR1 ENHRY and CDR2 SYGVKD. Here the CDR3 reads CAISVTAATMNTEAFF. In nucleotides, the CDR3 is TGTGCCATCAGTGTGACAGCGGCCACCATGAACACTGAAGCTTTCTTT.

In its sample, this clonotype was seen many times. CDR3 DNA: TGTGCCAGCAGGTACAGGAATCAGCCCCAGCATTTT. Protein: CASRYRNQPQHF. This sequence joins TRBV12-3 or TRBV12-4 and TRBJ1-5, with D possibly TRBD1 on 5 matching bases. Trimming stripped 6 bases from V and 4 bases from J, with 7 bases between. The CDR3 covers 12 residues.

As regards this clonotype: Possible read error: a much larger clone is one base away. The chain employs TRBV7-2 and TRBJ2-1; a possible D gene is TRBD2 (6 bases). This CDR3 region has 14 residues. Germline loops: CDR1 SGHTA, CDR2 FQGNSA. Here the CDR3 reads CASRLAVISYEQFF. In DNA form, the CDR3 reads TGTGCCAGCCGCTTAGCGGTGATCAGCTATGAGCAGTTCTTC.

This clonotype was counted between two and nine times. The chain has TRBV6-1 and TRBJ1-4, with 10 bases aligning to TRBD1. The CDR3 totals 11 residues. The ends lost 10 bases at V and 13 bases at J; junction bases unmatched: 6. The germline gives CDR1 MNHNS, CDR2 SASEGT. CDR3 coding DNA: TGTGCCACGGGACAGGGGTCCGCACTGTTTTTT. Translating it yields CATGQGSALFF.

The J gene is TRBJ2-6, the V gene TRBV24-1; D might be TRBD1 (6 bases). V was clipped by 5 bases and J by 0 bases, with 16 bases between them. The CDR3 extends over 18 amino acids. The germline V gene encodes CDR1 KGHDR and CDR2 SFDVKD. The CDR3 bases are TGTGCCACCAGTGCGACTGGGGGACATCTCTCTGGGGCCAACGTCCTGACTTTC. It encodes CATSATGGHLSGANVLTF.

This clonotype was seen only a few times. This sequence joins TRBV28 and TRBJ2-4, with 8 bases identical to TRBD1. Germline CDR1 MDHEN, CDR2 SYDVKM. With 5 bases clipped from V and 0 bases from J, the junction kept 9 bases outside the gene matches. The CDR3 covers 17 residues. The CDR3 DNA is TGTGCCAGCAGTACCTACGGGACAGGCCTAGCCAAAAACATTCAGTACTTC. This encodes CASSTYGTGLAKNIQYF.

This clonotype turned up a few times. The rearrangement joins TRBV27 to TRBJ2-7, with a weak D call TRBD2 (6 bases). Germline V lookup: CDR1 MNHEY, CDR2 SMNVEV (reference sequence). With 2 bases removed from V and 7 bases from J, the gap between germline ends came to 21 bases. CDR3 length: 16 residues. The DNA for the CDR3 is TGTGCCAGCAGTTTAACCCCGGGACTCCCCTTCCGGGAGCAGTACTTC. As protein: CASSLTPGLPFREQYF.

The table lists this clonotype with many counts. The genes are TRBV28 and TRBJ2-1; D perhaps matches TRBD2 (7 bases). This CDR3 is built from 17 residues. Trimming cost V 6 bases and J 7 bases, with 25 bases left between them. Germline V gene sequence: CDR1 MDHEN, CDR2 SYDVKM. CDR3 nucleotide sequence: TGTGCCAGCAGCTCCCACGGGGGGCGCGGTAGTGGGAATGAGCAGTTCTTC. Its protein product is CASSSHGGRGSGNEQFF.